This T cell receptor beta chain was sequenced in a study of blood T cell repertoires in COVID-19. Sequencing used immunoSEQ multiplex PCR; TCRdb keeps in-frame clones, though not all of them. This sample carries more than 200,000 clones, 83% of them seen once, and the ten largest clones take 2% to 3%. With V trimmed by 10 bases and J by 3 bases, 6 bases remained unmatched. Germline V gives CDR1 SGHNT, CDR2 YYREEE (reference sequence). The CDR3 has 13 residues. The sequenced material came from peripheral blood. The TCR sequence derives from a woman aged 40 to 55 with active or convalescent COVID-19. The chain carries TRBV5-4 and TRBJ1-3; 8 bases are shared with TRBD1. CDR3 residues: CAGSGTGGNTIYF. In DNA form, the CDR3 reads TGTGCCGGGTCCGGGACAGGTGGAAACACCATATATTTT.